The 32 T cell receptor beta chains below all came from one sample that was sequenced in a study of T cells in Graves' hyperthyroidism and ophthalmopathy. Authors of the study amplified TCR beta CDR3 regions from RNA transcripts. A set of HTBI primers served as the primers for a first-round RT-PCR of the TCR CDR3. In TCRdb, the multiplex PCR reads were re-called with MiXCR into one record per CDR3 protein. The sample yields around 530,000 distinct CDR3 sequences, about 15% seen once. The sequenced sample consisted of blood. The source is a woman aged 18-29 years with Graves' ophthalmopathy.

This clonotype was seen repeatedly, ten times or more. The chain couples TRBV12-3 or TRBV12-4 to TRBJ1-4; D is perhaps TRBD1 (6 bases). The V end was cut by 2 bases, the J end by 14 bases, with 12 bases between. This CDR3 region has 12 residues. CDR3: CASSLRRGHLFF. The CDR3 bases are TGTGCCAGCAGTTTACGGCGGGGACACCTGTTTTTT.

This clonotype was detected a few times. The J gene is TRBJ2-6, the V gene TRBV27; no definite D call. With 5 bases removed from V and 4 bases from J, the gap between germline ends came to 12 bases. The CDR3 runs 15 residues. CDR1 and CDR2 (germline): MNHEY, SMNVEV (reference sequence). CDR3 DNA sequence: TGTGCCAGCAGTCCGATCCTGGCCGGGGCCAACGTCCTGACTTTC. This codes for CASSPILAGANVLTF.

The V and J genes are TRBV14 and TRBJ1-2; TRBD1 matches 7 bases. V dropped 4 bases and J dropped 0; count of bases not matched to a gene: 5. CDR3 length: 15 amino acids. Germline V gene sequence: CDR1 SGHDN, CDR2 FVKESK. In DNA, the CDR3 is TGTGCCAGCAGCCCAAGCGGACAGGCTAACTATGGCTACACCTTC. Encoded protein: CASSPSGQANYGYTF.

CDR3 in amino acids: CASSIRGMNTEAFF. The CDR3 DNA reads as TGTGCCAGTAGTATCAGGGGCATGAACACTGAAGCTTTCTTT. The J gene is TRBJ1-1, the V gene TRBV19, with D maybe TRBD1 (6 bases). There are 14 residues in the CDR3. Trimming shortened V by 3 bases and J by 0 bases, and 8 bases separated the two germline ends. Germline CDR1 LNHDA, CDR2 SQIVND (reference sequence).

This clonotype was seen at least ten times. The chain is built from TRBV27 and TRBJ2-3; possible D gene TRBD2, 5 bases. CDR1 MNHEY and CDR2 SMNVEV come from the germline V gene (reference sequence). This CDR3 comprises 14 residues. The ends were cut back, 2 bases at V and 4 bases at J, with 10 bases in the middle. The CDR3 loop reads CASSLRLAADTQYF. As DNA, the CDR3 is TGTGCCAGCAGTTTACGGCTAGCTGCAGATACGCAGTATTTT.

This clonotype was found many times. The CDR3 DNA sequence: TGTGCCAGCAGCTTAGGGCTAGCGGGAACAGATACGCAGTATTTT. Protein sequence: CASSLGLAGTDTQYF. This sequence joins TRBV7-2 and TRBJ2-3; 9 nucleotides match TRBD2. CDR3 size: 15 residues. The J segment lost 3 bases and the V segment lost 1 base, leaving 2 bases of the junction unmatched. In germline, CDR1 is SGHTA, CDR2 FQGNSA.

The chain is built from TRBV10-3 and TRBJ1-2, with 11 bases aligning to TRBD1. The CDR3 runs 14 residues. Germline CDR1 is ENHRY and CDR2 is SYGVKD. V was pared by 11 bases and J by 2 bases, with 7 bases of the junction left unmatched. The CDR3 bases are TGTGCCTCGAGGACAGGGGGCAGGAACTATGGCTACACCTTC. The encoded protein is CASRTGGRNYGYTF.

Many counts were recorded for this clonotype. The J gene is TRBJ2-1, the V gene TRBV12-3 or TRBV12-4; D might be TRBD2 (5 bases). The CDR3 is made up of 15 amino acids. V was trimmed by 4 bases and J by 2 bases, leaving 12 bases between them. CDR3 residues: CASSYLGGPYNEQFF. The CDR3 nucleotides read TGTGCCAGCAGTTATTTAGGAGGCCCCTACAATGAGCAGTTCTTC.

This clonotype has only a few counts. Here the CDR3 reads CASSLGTSIINGELFF. The CDR3 DNA reads as TGCGCCAGCAGCTTAGGGACTAGTATAATCAACGGGGAGCTGTTTTTT. This chain joins TRBV5-1 and TRBJ2-2; TRBD2 aligns across 8 bases. Losses at the gene ends were 2 bases for V and 7 bases for J; bases not matched to a gene: 10. CDR3 length: 16 residues. CDR1 and CDR2 (germline): SGHRS, YFSETQ.

This clonotype was counted many times. V gene TRBV7-8 combines with J gene TRBJ1-1; D is undetermined. Germline CDR1 reads SGHVS; CDR2 reads FQNEAQ. This CDR3 comprises 17 residues. Trimming took 3 bases from V and 4 from J, leaving 21 bases between them. The CDR3 DNA sequence: TGTGCCAGCAGCTTGGGGATAGAGGGTAGGGCGGGCACTGAAGCTTTCTTT. Its translation is CASSLGIEGRAGTEAFF.

This clonotype was observed many times. This rearrangement joins TRBV9 to TRBJ1-4; unclear D gene. Germline values: CDR1 SGDLS, CDR2 YYNGEE. This CDR3 has 15 residues. V lost 2 bases and J lost 2, with 10 bases in between. CDR3 amino acids: CASSVQAGTNEKLFF. The CDR3 nucleotides are TGTGCCAGCAGCGTTCAGGCAGGCACTAATGAAAAACTGTTTTTT.

The J gene is TRBJ1-1, the V gene TRBV28; D possibly corresponds to TRBD1 (5 bases). The CDR3 runs 14 residues. Per the germline V gene, CDR1 is MDHEN and CDR2 is SYDVKM. Trimming took 6 bases from V and 2 from J, leaving 13 bases between them. The CDR3 here is CASRIPGENTEAFF. In nucleotides, the CDR3 is TGTGCCAGCAGAATCCCGGGGGAAAACACTGAAGCTTTCTTT.

A note on this clonotype: A much larger clone lies a single base off, so this may be a read error. The chain employs TRBV6-1 and TRBJ1-5; D is unclear. Germline assignment: CDR1 MNHNS and CDR2 SASEGT. The CDR3 sequence is 11 residues long. V lost 5 bases and J lost 4, with 3 bases in between. The chain's CDR3 is CASSMNQPQHF. CDR3 DNA: TGTGCCAGCAGTATGAATCAGCCCCAGCATTTT.

Ten or more counts support this clonotype. The chain links TRBV28 to TRBJ2-2, with D perhaps given as TRBD1 or TRBD2 (5 bases each). Per germline, CDR1 MDHEN and CDR2 SYDVKM. The CDR3 has 14 amino acids. The V and J ends lost 7 bases and 7 bases respectively, with 16 bases between them. The CDR3 here is CASNPDGTGGELFF. For the CDR3, the DNA is TGTGCCAGCAACCCAGACGGGACCGGCGGGGAGCTGTTTTTT.

This clonotype was counted ten times or more. V and J are TRBV11-2 and TRBJ2-7, with TRBD1 as a possible D gene (6 bases). The CDR3 loop spans 16 amino acids. The V gene lost 1 base and the J gene lost 0 bases, with 13 bases spanning the gap. Germline V lookup: CDR1 SGHAT, CDR2 FQNNGV. CDR3 residues: CASSLAGQGISYEQYF. The CDR3 coding sequence is TGTGCCAGCAGCTTAGCGGGGCAGGGGATCTCCTACGAGCAGTACTTC.

The chain recombines TRBV27 with TRBJ2-3; possibly TRBD2 for D (7 bases). The CDR3 has 15 residues. Germline assignment: CDR1 MNHEY and CDR2 SMNVEV (reference sequence). V shed 7 bases and J shed 2 bases, with 16 bases lying between them. In nucleotides, the CDR3 is TGTGCCAGCACCCTCGGGGGGCCGAACACAGATACGCAGTATTTT. Translating it yields CASTLGGPNTDTQYF.

The CDR3: CASSEAQEGGLDEQFF. The CDR3 DNA sequence: TGTGCCAGCAGTGAAGCGCAGGAGGGGGGCCTCGATGAGCAGTTCTTC. This sequence joins TRBV6-1 and TRBJ2-1; possibly TRBD1 or TRBD2 for D (6 bases each). CDR3 size: 16 residues. The V gene's germline CDR1 is MNHNS and CDR2 SASEGT. Trimming removed 0 bases from V and 8 bases from J, with 17 bases in between.

The chain carries TRBV28 and TRBJ1-5; the D gene is possibly TRBD1 (5 bases). The CDR3 consists of 17 residues. Germline V gene data show CDR1 as MDHEN and CDR2 as SYDVKM. V dropped 5 bases and J dropped 0 bases, with 17 bases sitting between them. This CDR3 is CASSLPGGEYSNQPQHF. The CDR3 DNA is TGTGCCAGCAGTCTTCCCGGGGGGGAGTATAGCAATCAGCCCCAGCATTTT.

This clonotype has at least ten counts. This chain uses TRBV5-6 with TRBJ2-7; possible D gene TRBD2, 6 bases. V was trimmed by 4 bases and J by 7 bases, leaving 12 bases between them. The CDR3 length is 12 residues. From germline, CDR1 is SGHDT and CDR2 YYEEEE. CDR3 residues: CASSGGSLEQYF. CDR3 nucleotide sequence: TGTGCCAGCAGCGGGGGGAGTTTGGAGCAGTACTTC. Looking up the rest from reference TRBV5-6 and TRBJ2-7 gives the full variable domain: DAGVTQSPTHLIKTRGQQVTLRCSPKSGHDTVSWYQQALGQGPQFIFQYYEEEERQRGNFPDRFSGHQFPNYSSELNVNALLLGDSALYLCASSGGSLEQYFGPGTRLTVT.

The chain combines TRBV20-1 with TRBJ2-7, with 7 bases aligning to TRBD1. Germline CDR1 reads DFQATT; CDR2 reads SNEGSKA (reference sequence). V shed 2 bases, J shed 3 bases, and the junction held 16 bases outside the gene matches. CDR3 length: 17 amino acids. This CDR3 is CSARSPPQDRRYYEQYF. CDR3 nucleotide sequence: TGCAGTGCTAGATCCCCGCCCCAGGACAGGCGATACTACGAGCAGTACTTC.

This clonotype was detected many times. This chain links TRBV5-1 with TRBJ2-3; 10 bases map to TRBD2. The CDR3 is 15 residues long. The germline gives CDR1 SGHRS, CDR2 YFSETQ. Losses at the gene ends were 2 bases for V and 3 bases for J; bases not matched to a gene: 3. The CDR3 spells CASSFSGRLTDTQYF. The CDR3 coding sequence is TGCGCCAGCAGCTTTAGCGGGAGGTTGACAGATACGCAGTATTTT.

There are many counts of this clonotype. The rearrangement joins TRBV11-3 to TRBJ1-1, with TRBD1 identical over 7 bases. CDR1 and CDR2 from the germline V gene are SGHNT and YENEEA. The CDR3 contains 12 residues. The V segment lost 4 bases and the J segment 6 bases; nucleotides outside the gene matches: 2. The CDR3 sequence: CASSSGTAEAFF. The CDR3 DNA follows: TGTGCCAGCAGCTCCGGGACAGCTGAAGCTTTCTTT. The variable domain in full, completed from reference TRBV11-3 and TRBJ1-1, reads EAGVVQSPRYKIIEKKQPVAFWCNPISGHNTLYWYLQNLGQGPELLIRYENEEAVDDSQLPKDRFSAERLKGVDSTLKIQPAELGDSAVYLCASSSGTAEAFFGQGTRLTVV.

The chain has TRBV4-2 and TRBJ2-3, with 7 nucleotides matching TRBD1. The trim removed 1 base at V and 4 bases at J, leaving 8 bases unmatched. CDR1 LGHNA and CDR2 YNFKEQ come from the germline V gene. The CDR3 contains 16 residues. This chain's CDR3 is CASSQGDSTRADTQYF. For the CDR3, the DNA is TGTGCCAGCAGCCAAGGGGACAGTACAAGGGCAGATACGCAGTATTTT.

This clonotype showed up just once. The chain recombines TRBV5-4 with TRBJ1-1; 8 bases agree with TRBD1. There are 13 residues in the CDR3. CDR1 is SGHNT and CDR2 is YYREEE in the germline V gene (reference sequence). The junction had 6 bases not matched to a gene; V was cut back by 4 bases and J by 7 bases. CDR3 DNA sequence: TGTGCCAGCAGCACTCGGACAGGGTTTGAAGCTTTCTTT. Its protein is CASSTRTGFEAFF.

This clonotype was picked up many times. The chain employs TRBV5-8 and TRBJ1-1; D is uncertain. V was shortened by 3 bases and J by 1 base, with 19 bases between the two germline ends. Germline V gene data show CDR1 as SGHTS and CDR2 as YDEGEE. The CDR3 sequence is 17 residues long. CDR3 protein: CASSSSQHSWGNTEAFF. The CDR3 DNA sequence: TGTGCCAGCAGCTCGTCCCAACACAGCTGGGGGAACACTGAAGCTTTCTTT. Variable domain in full (rest from reference TRBV5-8 and TRBJ1-1): EAGVTQSPTHLIKTRGQQATLRCSPISGHTSVYWYQQALGLGLQFLLWYDEGEERNRGNFPPRFSGRQFPNYSSELNVNALELEDSALYLCASSSSQHSWGNTEAFFGQGTRLTVV.

This clonotype was counted a few times. The chain uses TRBV12-3 or TRBV12-4 and TRBJ2-1, with a weak D call TRBD1 (5 bases). The CDR3 extends over 13 amino acids. V dropped 7 bases and J dropped 4 bases, with 11 bases sitting between them. This chain's CDR3 is CASTQGVYNEQFF. The CDR3 DNA reads TGTGCCAGCACCCAGGGCGTGTACAATGAGCAGTTCTTC.

This sequence joins TRBV4-1 and TRBJ1-2; D is unresolved. Germline CDR1 MGHRA, CDR2 YSYEKL. The V and J ends lost 1 base and 3 bases respectively, with 9 bases between them. The CDR3 contains 14 residues. The CDR3 DNA sequence: TGCGCCAGCAGCCAAGTTCCTCGGGACTATGGCTACACCTTC. Translated, it gives CASSQVPRDYGYTF.

The chain uses TRBV30 and TRBJ1-1, with no clear D. Germline-derived CDR1 and CDR2 are GTSNPN and SVGIG (reference sequence). Trimming removed 3 bases from V and 3 bases from J, with 8 bases in between. CDR3 length: 12 amino acids. The CDR3 region has the DNA TGTGCCTGGAGCCTGTCCGACACTGAAGCTTTCTTT. Translation: CAWSLSDTEAFF.

This clonotype was seen a handful of times. The V gene is TRBV20-1, the J gene TRBJ2-2; D is undetermined. The V and J ends lost 0 bases and 4 bases respectively, with 9 bases between them. Germline V gives CDR1 DFQATT, CDR2 SNEGSKA (reference sequence). This CDR3 spans 14 amino acids. In DNA, the CDR3 is TGCAGTGCTAGAGATGCCGGTGGCACCGGGGAGCTGTTTTTT. This gives the protein CSARDAGGTGELFF.

This clonotype appeared many times. The V gene is TRBV20-1, the J gene TRBJ1-3; possibly TRBD1 for D (6 bases). Germline CDR1 is DFQATT and CDR2 is SNEGSKA (reference sequence). Between the trimmed V and J ends, which lost 3 bases and 5 bases, there was a span of 23 bases. The CDR3 runs to 17 residues. The CDR3 region is CSASPRGRGAPRNTIYF. The DNA of the CDR3 is TGCAGTGCTAGTCCCAGGGGAAGGGGCGCCCCGAGAAACACCATATATTTT.

This clonotype appeared many times. This chain connects TRBV7-8 to TRBJ2-1; TRBD2 matches 10 bases. Germline V gene data show CDR1 as SGHVS and CDR2 as FQNEAQ. The J segment lost 1 base and the V segment lost 5 bases, leaving 2 bases of the junction unmatched. This CDR3 is built from 15 residues. The CDR3 region has the DNA TGTGCCAGCAGCGTTAGCGGGAGGTCCTACAATGAGCAGTTCTTC. As protein: CASSVSGRSYNEQFF.

Many counts were recorded for this clonotype. The V call is TRBV30, the J call TRBJ1-2; D gene ambiguous. The CDR3 sequence is 12 residues long. Germline-derived CDR1 and CDR2 are GTSNPN and SVGIG (reference sequence). Trimming removed 0 bases at V and 5 bases at J, with 7 bases between. DNA of the CDR3: TGTGCCTGGAGTGTAACAAATTATGGCTACACCTTC. It translates to CAWSVTNYGYTF.